This T cell receptor (beta chain) was captured in a study of immune evolution from preneoplasia to lung adenocarcinoma (dated by TCRdb to the early 2020s). Looking at the study overall: HLA loss of heterozygosity was observed in roughly 7%, 15% and 33% of AIS, MIA and ADC lesions, respectively, and was not observed in any AAH lesions. TCR sequencing data came from 50 to 55 patients. POLYSOLVER was used to infer class I HLA alleles from exome data, and LOHHLA was used to detect allele-specific HLA loss. In total, the cohort included 53 patients with pulmonary nodules, all of whom underwent surgical resection. The study profiled immune contexture across lung adenocarcinoma precursors and invasive adenocarcinoma using immune gene expression, TCR sequencing and multiplex immunofluorescence. Sample size was based on specimen availability rather than a prior power calculation. According to the study, more than 95 samples went through TCR sequencing. Resected precursor lesions (AAH, AIS, MIA) and invasive adenocarcinomas were compared with paired morphologically normal lung tissue. Whole exome sequencing and methylation data from the same cohort of nodules were integrated with the immune data.

The patients had resection in Japan or China between about 2013 and 2017. Histologic diagnosis of each case was confirmed independently by two lung cancer pathologists on H&E slides. For nucleic acid extraction, premalignant or tumor cells were enriched by macro-dissection following pathologic assessment. FFPE tissue was used for DNA isolation with the AllPrep DNA/RNA FFPE Kit. The research as a whole found: T cell clonality was highest in KRAS-mutant nodules compared with EGFR-mutant or double wild-type lesions. Top T cell clone frequencies were highest in normal lung and appeared to decrease progressively from AAH through AIS, MIA and invasive adenocarcinoma. Clonality was highest in normal lung, while later-stage lesions appeared to show lower clonality but higher T cell density and diversity. Because all patients were from Japan and China, applicability to Western populations was uncertain. The findings rested on association rather than direct causation, and larger cohorts with long-term follow-up and longitudinal biopsies were considered necessary.

V has 3 bases trimmed and J has 6 bases trimmed; junction bases matching no gene number 14. According to the germline V gene, CDR1 reads SGHTA and CDR2 reads FQGNSA. The CDR3 runs 17 residues from the cysteine to the phenylalanine. Only the CDR3 portion is preserved as DNA: 51 bases, with reading frame beginning at the first base. The immunoSEQ hsTCRbeta Kit was used to sequence TCR beta CDR3 regions from DNA. The authors processed their data as follows. The ImmunoSEQ Analyzer was used to analyse the TCR sequencing data. T cell clonality was defined as 1 minus Pielou's evenness, as computed on productive rearrangements. The inverse Simpson index, applied to productive templates, was used to measure T cell diversity. T cell density was defined as TCR beta template counts normalized to usable DNA, with usable DNA estimated by amplifying and sequencing housekeeping genes. Two-sided Kruskal-Wallis tests were used to compare TCR metrics across histologic stages. Sourced from immuneACCESS, this table was stored by TCRdb with only in-frame sequences that have V and J called. A share of the clones is absent; for the studies checked, an unresolved V gene accounts for under half, and the remainder has no known explanation. V, J and clone size are taken as reported in that table, and D and trimming were inferred from the DNA itself. This sample gives under 7,000 clones in total; 81% of them show up just once. The ten largest make up under 6% of the sample.

Worth noting for this clone: Its antigen is currently not known. Base qualities are not at hand, and no much larger clone is one base apart.

This receptor was taken from a person in their fifties or sixties with lung adenocarcinoma. This sequence uses TRBV7-2 and TRBJ2-3, and 8 junctional nucleotides match TRBD2. The sample was FFPE invasive lung adenocarcinoma tissue. Sample cell subset or site, as interpreted from the label and publication: frankly invasive lung adenocarcinoma (ADC). CDR3 sequence: CASSFPAGGTGWDTQYF. The DNA sequence is TGTGCCAGCAGCTTTCCCGCGGGAGGAACTGGATGGGATACGCAGTATTTT.